This record concerns one T cell receptor beta chain sequence. The antigen is undetermined. This sample was included in a study of OX40 agonist ivuxolimab in advanced cancers. Study details: Patients received ivuxolimab, an intravenous treatment, every 2 weeks at 0.01 to 10 mg/kg. Prior anti-PD-1, anti-PD-L1 or anti-CTLA-4 therapy was allowed; around 40% had some.

Libraries were prepared by immunoSEQ multiplex PCR; TCRdb keeps only in-frame clonotypes and omits some of them. The sample yields 130,000 or so clones, roughly 93% seen once. Findings of the study overall: Patients with a partial response at 0.1-3.0 mg/kg had among the lowest clonal expansion. At 0.1 to 3.0 mg/kg, clonal expansion of CD4+ and CD8+ blood T cells had occurred by week 6.

This specimen consisted of CD4+ or CD8+ T cells sorted from blood, obtained in a trial of the OX40 agonist ivuxolimab. The receptor was derived from an adult with an advanced solid tumor such as melanoma, head and neck, liver or kidney cancer.

CDR3 residues: CASSLVSGEQYF. CDR3 coding DNA: TGTGCCAGCAGCTTAGTTTCAGGGGAGCAGTACTTC. This chain uses TRBV11-3 with TRBJ2-7, with TRBD1 as a possible D gene (5 bases). The CDR3 consists of 12 residues. V lost 1 base, J lost 7 bases, and 8 bases lay in between. Germline V CDR1 and CDR2: SGHNT, YENEEA.